This note documents a single T cell receptor (beta chain) sequence. In its sample, this clonotype was seen a few times. It lacks a known antigen. Base-call qualities are not available, and no considerably larger clone is one nucleotide away. The record originates from a study of T cell repertoires in cytomegalovirus infection (dated by TCRdb to between 2019 and 2020). Study-level background: The HLA type of each donor mattered for the analysis, because public TCR beta signatures pointed to carriage of CMV infection along with the matching HLA type.

The paper as a whole reports these results and caveats: In both this cohort and an independent approximately 350-donor cohort, the cumulative frequency of public TCR beta family members distinguished carriers of CMV infection plus the relevant HLA type. In the ex vivo response, HLA-C-restricted CMV-specific TCR beta clonotypes were dominant, and in two of eight donors the single most frequent clonotype came from this HLA-C-restricted group.

Instrument used: Illumina HiSeq 1500. TCRdb trimmed the raw reads at Q25, called clones with MiXCR and kept productive beta chains. Identical CDR3 protein sequences are pooled into one entry, listed with their most common genes and DNA. In this sample the table shows 200,000 to 300,000 distinct CDR3 sequences, roughly 10% of which occur a single time. The top ten hold approximately 16% of the sample. Unmatched junction bases come to 5, with V trimmed by 6 bases and J by 3 bases. Including the terminal cysteine and phenylalanine, the CDR3 comprises 14 residues. Of the read, only the CDR3 DNA is kept; its 42 bases are in frame from base 1.

The sequence came from a human donor in good health (CMV status not recorded). Some clones in this sample may be carry-over from other donors' samples. Recombination linked TRBV12-3 or TRBV12-4 to TRBJ2-3; 8 bases in the junction line up with TRBD1. The sample consisted of PBMCs. The CDR3 amino acid sequence is: CASRQGAGTDTQYF. In nucleotide form, the sequence is TGTGCCAGCAGGCAGGGGGCAGGGACAGATACGCAGTATTTT.